This T cell receptor beta chain is drawn from a study of blood T cell repertoires in COVID-19. With 7 bases removed from V and 1 base from J, the gap between germline ends came to 9 bases. This CDR3 is 13 amino acids long. CDR1 is SGHRS and CDR2 is YFSETQ in the germline V gene. This table comes from immunoSEQ multiplex PCR, and its TCRdb copy is limited to in-frame clones, with some not included. The sample consists of tens of thousands of clones, 75% to 95% of them appearing once. The sequenced sample was peripheral blood. The TCR was taken from a man in his sixties with acute or convalescent COVID-19. This chain joins TRBV5-1 and TRBJ2-1; D gene unclear. CDR3 sequence reads: CASRYMSYNEQFF. DNA for the CDR3: TGCGCCAGCCGTTATATGTCCTACAATGAGCAGTTCTTC.